This TCR beta chain emerged from a study of blood T cell repertoires in COVID-19. Symptom resolution, clearance, or two negative PCRs marked donors in Cohort 3 as recovered. Germline assignment: CDR1 LGHDT and CDR2 YNNKEL (reference sequence). V lost 1 base, J lost 0 bases, and 7 bases lay in between. CDR3 length: 15 residues. Repertoires were generated with immunoSEQ multiplex PCR, while TCRdb's copy carries only in-frame clones and drops some. There are roughly 250,000 clones in the sample; about nine tenths occur only once, and around 2% lies in the top ten. This rearrangement joins TRBV3-1 (or the pseudogene TRBV3-2) to TRBJ1-5; D is unclear. This receptor was identified in a woman aged 18-29 years who had recovered from COVID-19. The sequencing input was PBMCs or T cells enriched from blood (not recorded which). DNA of the CDR3: TGTGCCAGCAGCCAAGGACACGATAGCAATCAGCCCCAGCATTTT. Translation gives CASSQGHDSNQPQHF.